Presented here are 12 T cell receptor beta chains from one specimen sequenced in a study of control samples from healthy donors and cancer patients. Libraries were prepared by immunoSEQ multiplex PCR; TCRdb keeps only in-frame clonotypes and omits some of them. The profile shows over 150,000 clones, approximately 94% of them singletons. The sequencing input was blood. The receptors were sampled from a man in his forties in good health.

The CDR3 loop is CASSSSAMNTEAFF. CDR3 nucleotide sequence: TGTGCCAGTAGTAGTTCAGCTATGAACACTGAAGCTTTCTTT. V gene TRBV19 combines with J gene TRBJ1-1; D call uncertain. V was clipped by 4 bases and J by 0 bases, with 9 bases between them. The CDR3 runs to 14 residues. Germline CDR1 is LNHDA and CDR2 is SQIVND (reference sequence).

The chain is built from TRBV28 and TRBJ1-5; D is uncertain. Trimming shortened V by 10 bases and J by 0 bases, and 16 bases separated the two germline ends. The length of the CDR3 is 15 residues. Germline-derived CDR1 and CDR2 are MDHEN and SYDVKM. In nucleotides, the CDR3 is TGTGCCACCTCCTCTGAGGACTATAGCAATCAGCCCCAGCATTTT. Translated, it gives CATSSEDYSNQPQHF.

This clone was counted once. V usage is TRBV9 and J usage is TRBJ1-4, with TRBD1 matching over 7 bases. CDR1 SGDLS and CDR2 YYNGEE come from the germline V gene. V dropped 4 bases and J dropped 8; count of bases not matched to a gene: 20. This CDR3 is built from 18 residues. CDR3 residues: CASSPQGGGDGLWEKLFF. CDR3 coding DNA: TGTGCCAGCAGCCCCCAAGGAGGGGGCGACGGACTTTGGGAAAAACTGTTTTTT.

This clone was seen only once. The V gene is TRBV18, the J gene TRBJ1-3; a weak D match, TRBD1 (6 bases). Trimming took 5 bases from V and 0 from J, leaving 14 bases between them. The CDR3 sequence is 16 residues long. Germline CDR1 KGHSH, CDR2 LQKENI. The CDR3 DNA follows: TGTGCCAGCTCAGCACGCCGGGACACCTCTGGAAACACCATATATTTT. Translating gives CASSARRDTSGNTIYF.

The rearrangement links TRBV4-1 to TRBJ1-5; 11 bases map to TRBD1. V lost 6 bases, J lost 0 bases, and 1 base stayed unmatched. CDR1 MGHRA and CDR2 YSYEKL come from the germline V gene. The length of the CDR3 is 15 residues. The CDR3 region is CASRGQGGSNQPQHF. DNA of the CDR3: TGCGCCAGCAGGGGACAGGGGGGTAGCAATCAGCCCCAGCATTTT.

The chain uses TRBV2 and TRBJ2-3, with 8 bases identical to TRBD2. Germline V CDR1 and CDR2: SNHLY, FYNNEI. Trimming at V came to 5 bases and at J to 0 bases, leaving 4 bases not matched to a gene. The CDR3 length is 15 residues. Here the CDR3 reads CASSLAGTSTDTQYF. For the CDR3, the DNA is TGTGCCAGCAGTCTAGCGGGTACTAGCACAGATACGCAGTATTTT.

This sequence joins TRBV6-1 and TRBJ1-2; no clear D gene. Deletions cut 2 bases from V and 5 bases from J, with 12 bases between. This CDR3 has 14 residues. Germline V gene data show CDR1 as MNHNS and CDR2 as SASEGT. CDR3 coding DNA: TGTGCCAGCAGTGAATCGGTGCAAAGATATGGCTACACCTTC. It is translated as CASSESVQRYGYTF.

This sequence joins TRBV19 and TRBJ1-2, with TRBD1 matching over 7 bases. Germline CDR1 LNHDA, CDR2 SQIVND (reference sequence). Unmatched junction bases numbered 4, after V lost 6 bases and J lost 0 bases. The CDR3 covers 14 residues. CDR3 loop: CASSRTGSNYGYTF. The CDR3 nucleotides are TGTGCCAGTAGCCGGACAGGCTCTAACTATGGCTACACCTTC.

This clone has just one count. This sequence joins TRBV27 and TRBJ2-7; 9 bases are a match to TRBD1. Germline V gene lookup returns CDR1 MNHEY and CDR2 SMNVEV (reference sequence). Trimming cost V 2 bases and J 6 bases; bases outside gene matches: 5. The CDR3 runs to 14 residues. The CDR3 region is CASSLVQGAGEQYF. Here the CDR3 DNA reads TGTGCCAGCAGTTTAGTACAGGGGGCCGGCGAGCAGTACTTC.

The chain employs TRBV6-5 and TRBJ2-2, with D possibly being TRBD1 or TRBD2 (7 bases each). Trimming stripped 6 bases from V and 7 bases from J, with 12 bases between. Germline V gene data show CDR1 as MNHEY and CDR2 as SVGAGI. CDR3 length: 13 amino acids. The CDR3 here is CASRTGRVGELFF. CDR3 nucleotide sequence: TGTGCCAGCAGGACAGGGAGGGTCGGGGAGCTGTTTTTT.

The V gene is TRBV6-5, the J gene TRBJ1-1, with a tentative D call TRBD1 (5 bases). CDR1 MNHEY and CDR2 SVGAGI come from the germline V gene. The CDR3 is 15 amino acids. V gave up 4 bases and J gave up 2 bases, with 14 bases separating them. The CDR3 nucleotides read TGTGCCAGCAGTTCCCCTGGGAGGGGAAACACTGAAGCTTTCTTT. Protein product: CASSSPGRGNTEAFF.

The chain links TRBV6-1 to TRBJ1-3, with 7 bases lining up with TRBD1. V shed 3 bases, J shed 2 bases, and the junction held 1 base outside the gene matches. CDR3 length equals 14 residues. Per germline, CDR1 MNHNS and CDR2 SASEGT. The CDR3 coding sequence is TGTGCCAGCAGTGAGACAGGGCCTGGAAACACCATATATTTT. Residues: CASSETGPGNTIYF.